This T cell receptor beta chain is from a study of blood T cell repertoires in COVID-19. Turning to the study itself: COVID-19 samples, acute and convalescent, were from the United States, Italy and Spain. PBMCs, B-cell-depleted T cells, or T cells were the source of the cDNA or gDNA that made up the material.

Per the study methods: Quantification of nucleated cells was approximated via reference gene primer amplification. Profiled with immunoSEQ multiplex PCR; TCRdb holds only in-frame clones, not every one. V, J and clone size are taken as reported in that table, and D and trimming were inferred from the DNA itself. Seen here are about 150,000 clones, over 80% observed once, and the top ten hold around 6.1%. Germline CDR1 is SGHAT and CDR2 is FQNNGV. The length of the CDR3 is 13 residues. Trimming pared 2 bases from V and 4 bases from J, leaving 8 bases between. The clonotype was recovered from a man at least 80 years old with acute or convalescent COVID-19. This sequence joins TRBV11-2 and TRBJ1-2, with TRBD1 as a possible D gene (5 bases). The source material was peripheral blood. DNA for the CDR3: TGTGCCAGCAGCTTACGGGGGGGCTATGGCTACACCTTC. Translation: CASSLRGGYGYTF. The full variable domain, with the rest looked up from reference TRBV11-2 and TRBJ1-2, is EAGVAQSPRYKIIEKRQSVAFWCNPISGHATLYWYQQILGQGPKLLIQFQNNGVVDDSQLPKDRFSAERLKGVDSTLKIQPAKLEDSAVYLCASSLRGGYGYTFGSGTRLTVV.